Shown below are 13 T cell receptor beta chains from a single sample sequenced in a study of cytomegalovirus exposure and HLA in healthy donors. PCR employed 60 Vbeta and 13 Jbeta primers. The method was immunoSEQ multiplex PCR; TCRdb's version includes in-frame clones alone and lacks a portion of them. The table includes 55,000 to 80,000 clones, roughly 80% detected once. The sequencing sample was made of PBMCs. The origin of the receptors is a man aged 55 to 70 in good health and CMV-seropositive.

The V gene is TRBV5-6, the J gene TRBJ1-2; D unresolved. CDR3 length equals 15 residues. Trimming left V 4 bases short and J 0 bases short, with 13 bases between. The germline CDR1 and CDR2 sequences are SGHDT and YYEEEE. The CDR3 coding sequence is TGTGCCAGCAGCGACTCACTACTAGCTAACTATGGCTACACCTTC. As protein: CASSDSLLANYGYTF. Full variable domain (rest looked up from reference TRBV5-6 and TRBJ1-2): DAGVTQSPTHLIKTRGQQVTLRCSPKSGHDTVSWYQQALGQGPQFIFQYYEEEERQRGNFPDRFSGHQFPNYSSELNVNALLLGDSALYLCASSDSLLANYGYTFGSGTRLTVV.

This clone has a single count. This sequence joins TRBV7-2 and TRBJ1-1, with D perhaps TRBD1 (6 bases). V lost 5 bases, J lost 4 bases, and 14 bases lay in between. The CDR3 covers 14 residues. The V gene's germline CDR1 is SGHTA and CDR2 FQGNSA. The CDR3 DNA follows: TGTGCCAGCAGCAGCAACAGGGTAAGCACTGAAGCTTTCTTT. This gives the protein CASSSNRVSTEAFF.

This chain uses TRBV6-6 with TRBJ1-6; possible D gene TRBD1, 6 bases. Germline CDR1 MNHNY, CDR2 SVGAGI (reference sequence). The CDR3 is made up of 15 amino acids. V was trimmed by 6 bases and J by 5 bases, leaving 14 bases between them. The CDR3 loop reads CASRVRDTDNSPLHF. The DNA of the CDR3 is TGTGCCAGCAGAGTACGGGACACTGATAATTCACCCCTCCACTTT.

This clone appeared a few times. The rearrangement joins TRBV6-5 to TRBJ1-4, with D possibly matching TRBD1 (6 bases). The germline V and J ends were trimmed by 6 bases and 6 bases, with 14 bases remaining between them. The CDR3 has 14 amino acids. Germline assignment: CDR1 MNHEY and CDR2 SVGAGI. CDR3 sequence reads: CASRDSGWDEKLFF. Written as DNA, the CDR3 is TGTGCCAGCAGGGACAGTGGATGGGATGAAAAACTGTTTTTT.

The chain combines TRBV6-5 with TRBJ2-7; D is possibly TRBD2 (5 bases). Germline CDR1 MNHEY, CDR2 SVGAGI. With 6 bases removed from V and 1 base from J, the gap between germline ends came to 13 bases. The CDR3 runs 14 residues. The CDR3 coding sequence is TGTGCCAGCAGCTCTCCCCGAGGGTCCTACGAGCAGTACTTC. It yields the protein CASSSPRGSYEQYF.

This chain joins TRBV5-1 and TRBJ2-7; 7 bases agree with TRBD2. Germline-derived CDR1 and CDR2 are SGHRS and YFSETQ. With 2 bases clipped from V and 3 bases from J, the junction kept 8 bases outside the gene matches. This CDR3 region has 15 residues. This CDR3 is CASSFSSGANYEQYF. In DNA form, the CDR3 reads TGCGCCAGCAGCTTTTCTAGCGGTGCCAACTACGAGCAGTACTTC.

The V and J genes are TRBV7-9 and TRBJ1-1; D uncertain. Trimming removed 4 bases at V and 1 base at J, with 22 bases between. This CDR3 comprises 18 residues. From germline, CDR1 is SEHNR and CDR2 FQNEAQ (reference sequence). The CDR3 here is CASSSDLLPGRRNTEAFF. The CDR3 DNA follows: TGTGCCAGCAGCTCCGACCTCCTACCTGGTAGGAGGAACACTGAAGCTTTCTTT.

This clone was counted only a few times. The rearrangement links TRBV19 to TRBJ2-3, with 12 bases fitting TRBD2. Per germline, CDR1 LNHDA and CDR2 SQIVND (reference sequence). The CDR3 sequence is 15 residues long. J gave up 0 bases and V 6 bases, and 1 base lay outside the gene matches. The CDR3 nucleotides read TGTGCCAGTAGGACTAGCGGGGGAAGCACAGATACGCAGTATTTT. Its protein product is CASRTSGGSTDTQYF.

The V and J genes are TRBV18 and TRBJ2-5; 12 bases line up with TRBD2. Trimming cost V 6 bases and J 1 base; bases outside gene matches: 3. The germline gives CDR1 KGHSH, CDR2 LQKENI. The CDR3 loop spans 15 amino acids. This CDR3 reads CASSRTSGAQETQYF. Here the CDR3 DNA reads TGTGCCAGCTCCCGGACTAGCGGGGCCCAAGAGACCCAGTACTTC.

CDR3 nucleotides: TGTGCCAGCTCACCTTCCAGGAGGGACAGGCTGGACGAGCAGTACTTC. Its protein is CASSPSRRDRLDEQYF. The chain has TRBV18 and TRBJ2-7; TRBD1 aligns across 8 bases. CDR1 and CDR2 from the germline V gene are KGHSH and LQKENI. J gave up 5 bases and V 3 bases, and 12 bases lay outside the gene matches. The CDR3 extends over 16 amino acids. Complete variable domain (other parts from reference TRBV18 and TRBJ2-7): NAGVMQNPRHLVRRRGQEARLRCSPMKGHSHVYWYRQLPEEGLKFMVYLQKENIIDESGMPKERFSAEFPKEGPSILRIQQVVRGDSAAYFCASSPSRRDRLDEQYFGPGTRLTVT.

The J gene is TRBJ1-6, the V gene TRBV7-9, with TRBD1 matching over 7 bases. Germline CDR1 is SEHNR and CDR2 is FQNEAQ (reference sequence). With 2 bases clipped from V and 5 bases from J, the junction kept 3 bases outside the gene matches. The CDR3 totals 15 residues. The CDR3 DNA sequence: TGTGCCAGCAGCTTAAGACAGGGAGATAATTCACCCCTCCACTTT. This sequence encodes CASSLRQGDNSPLHF.

CDR3 sequence (DNA): TGTGCCAGCAGTGAAACAAGTGGAGGTCAGCCCCAGCATTTT. It codes for CASSETSGGQPQHF. The chain employs TRBV2 and TRBJ1-5, with D uncertain. V gave up 2 bases and J gave up 6 bases, with 11 bases separating them. Germline V CDR1 and CDR2: SNHLY, FYNNEI. This CDR3 is built from 14 residues.

The gene calls are TRBV4-2 and TRBJ2-7, with D possibly being TRBD1 (6 bases). Germline CDR1 LGHNA, CDR2 YNFKEQ. The CDR3 has 13 residues. With 1 base removed from V and 3 bases from J, the gap between germline ends came to 7 bases. The CDR3 DNA sequence: TGTGCCAGCAGCCAAGCAGGGGACTACGAGCAGTACTTC. Translation: CASSQAGDYEQYF.